This T cell receptor beta chain was documented in a study of response to subunit inactivated influenza vaccine. Study outcomes and limitations: Every seasonal influenza vaccination brings in few new T cells, the authors suggested.

The CDR3 runs to 13 residues. The germline V gene encodes CDR1 DFQATT and CDR2 SNEGSKA (reference sequence). V lost 6 bases and J lost 7; bases outside the gene matches: 8. TCRdb used MiXCR to reprocess the RT-PCR reads, holding one entry per CDR3 protein. The data hold hundreds of thousands of distinct CDR3 sequences, with about 15% observed a single time. As to this clonotype: The antigen is not known.

The chain is built from TRBV20-1 and TRBJ1-3; the match to TRBD1 covers 8 bases. The sequencing here drew on PBMCs from blood, taken 14 to 15 days before vaccination. The sequence derives from a man aged 50 to 60 who received an inactivated influenza vaccine. The DNA of the CDR3 is TGCAGTGCCAGGGGTCAGGGGGCCAACACCATATATTTT. Translation gives CSARGQGANTIYF.